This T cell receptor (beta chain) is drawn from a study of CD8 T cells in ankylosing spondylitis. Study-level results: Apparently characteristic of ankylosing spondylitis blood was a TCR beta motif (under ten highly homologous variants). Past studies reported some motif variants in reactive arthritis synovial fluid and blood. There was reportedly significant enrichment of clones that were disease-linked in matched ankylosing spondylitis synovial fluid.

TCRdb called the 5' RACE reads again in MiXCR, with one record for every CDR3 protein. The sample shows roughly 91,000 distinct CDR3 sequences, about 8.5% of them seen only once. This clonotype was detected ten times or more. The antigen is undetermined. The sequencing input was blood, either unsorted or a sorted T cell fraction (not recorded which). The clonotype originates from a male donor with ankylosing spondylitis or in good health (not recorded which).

The CDR3 DNA is TGTGCCAGCAGCCGCCGACTAGCGGGGCTTAATGAGCAGTTCTTC. Translated: CASSRRLAGLNEQFF. The chain is built from TRBV3-1 and TRBJ2-1; 11 bases align to TRBD2. The germline gives CDR1 LGHDT, CDR2 YNNKEL (reference sequence). CDR3 length: 15 residues. The V and J ends lost 4 bases and 7 bases, in that order; junction bases with no gene match: 6.